The present T cell receptor beta chain was sequenced within a study of T-cell reconstitution after alpha-beta-depleted transplantation in children. This sample's TCRbeta library carried unique molecular identifier barcodes. TCRdb re-analysed the PCR reads in MiXCR, keeping a single row per CDR3 protein. The table shows 530,000 or so distinct CDR3 sequences, with roughly a quarter occurring only once. Only a few counts were recorded for this clonotype. In germline, CDR1 is KGHDR, CDR2 SFDVKD. The CDR3 extends over 17 amino acids. V was trimmed by 2 bases and J by 5 bases, leaving 17 bases between them.

The sample in question was PBMCs, obtained before TCRalphabeta/CD19-depleted stem cell transplant. This rearrangement joins TRBV24-1 to TRBJ2-2; D ambiguous. The TCR sequence derives from a boy in the first two years of life with Wiskott-Aldrich syndrome, due to receive a stem cell transplant. CDR3 in amino acids: CATSDSGPPGVTGELFF. CDR3 coding DNA: TGTGCCACCAGTGATTCAGGACCCCCTGGGGTGACCGGGGAGCTGTTTTTT.